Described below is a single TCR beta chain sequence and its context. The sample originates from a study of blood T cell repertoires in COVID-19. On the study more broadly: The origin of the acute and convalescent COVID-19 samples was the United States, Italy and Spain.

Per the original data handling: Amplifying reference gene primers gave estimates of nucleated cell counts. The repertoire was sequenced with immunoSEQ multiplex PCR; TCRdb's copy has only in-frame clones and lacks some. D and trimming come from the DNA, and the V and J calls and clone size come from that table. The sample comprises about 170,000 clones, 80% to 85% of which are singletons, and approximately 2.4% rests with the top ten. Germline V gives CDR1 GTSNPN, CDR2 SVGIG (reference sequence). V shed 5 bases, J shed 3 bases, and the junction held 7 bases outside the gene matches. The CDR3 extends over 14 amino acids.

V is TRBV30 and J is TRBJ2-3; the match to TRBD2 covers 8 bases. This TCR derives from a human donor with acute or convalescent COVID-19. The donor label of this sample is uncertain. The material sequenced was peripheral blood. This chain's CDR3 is CAWQPGGRTDTQYF. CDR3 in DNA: TGTGCCTGGCAGCCGGGGGGGCGGACAGATACGCAGTATTTT.